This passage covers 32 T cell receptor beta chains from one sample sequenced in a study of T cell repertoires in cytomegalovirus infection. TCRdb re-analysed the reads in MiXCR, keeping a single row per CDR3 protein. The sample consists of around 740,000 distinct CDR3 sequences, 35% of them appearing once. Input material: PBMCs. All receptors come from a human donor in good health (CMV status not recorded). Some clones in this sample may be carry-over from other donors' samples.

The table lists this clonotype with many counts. Written as DNA, the CDR3 is TGTGCTAGTGGCCCCACAGGGTCAACTGAAGCTTTCTTT. It translates to CASGPTGSTEAFF. The chain employs TRBV12-5 and TRBJ1-1; possibly TRBD1 for D (6 bases). The CDR3 runs to 13 residues. Germline CDR1 LGHNT, CDR2 FRNRAP. V lost 6 bases to trimming and J lost 5 bases, with 13 bases between them.

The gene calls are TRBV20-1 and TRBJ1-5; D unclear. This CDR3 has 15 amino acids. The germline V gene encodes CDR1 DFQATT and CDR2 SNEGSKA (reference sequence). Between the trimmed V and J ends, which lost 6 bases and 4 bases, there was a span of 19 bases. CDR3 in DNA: TGCAGTGCCCCGAGATATCCCGGTGAGAATCAGCCCCAGCATTTT. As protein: CSAPRYPGENQPQHF.

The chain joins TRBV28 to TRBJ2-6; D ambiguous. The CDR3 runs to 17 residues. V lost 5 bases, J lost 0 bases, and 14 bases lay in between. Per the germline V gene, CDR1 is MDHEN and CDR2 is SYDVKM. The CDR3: CASSPLLMHSGANVLTF. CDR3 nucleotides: TGTGCCAGCAGTCCCTTACTCATGCACTCTGGGGCCAACGTCCTGACTTTC.

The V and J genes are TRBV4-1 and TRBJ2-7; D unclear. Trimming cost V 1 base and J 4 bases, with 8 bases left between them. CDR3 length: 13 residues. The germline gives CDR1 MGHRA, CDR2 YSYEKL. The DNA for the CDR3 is TGCGCCAGCAGCCAAGCAATGACATACGAGCAGTACTTC. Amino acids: CASSQAMTYEQYF.

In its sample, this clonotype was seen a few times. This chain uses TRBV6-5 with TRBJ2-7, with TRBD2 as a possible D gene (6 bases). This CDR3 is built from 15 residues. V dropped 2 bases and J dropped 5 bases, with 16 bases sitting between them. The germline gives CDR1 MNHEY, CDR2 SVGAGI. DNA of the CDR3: TGTGCCAGCAGTTACGTACCCTCAGGGACTCACGAGCAGTACTTC. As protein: CASSYVPSGTHEQYF.

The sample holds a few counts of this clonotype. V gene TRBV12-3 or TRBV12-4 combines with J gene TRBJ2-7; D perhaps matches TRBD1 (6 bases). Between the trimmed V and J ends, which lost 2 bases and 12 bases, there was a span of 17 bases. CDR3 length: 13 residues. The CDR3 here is CASSLPANRETYF. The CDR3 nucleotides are TGTGCCAGCAGTTTACCCGCGAACAGGGAAACGTACTTC.

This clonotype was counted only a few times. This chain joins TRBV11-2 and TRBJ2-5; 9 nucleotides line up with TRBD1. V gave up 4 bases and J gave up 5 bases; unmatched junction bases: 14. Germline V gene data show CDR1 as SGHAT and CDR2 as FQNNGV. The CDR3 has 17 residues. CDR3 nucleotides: TGTGCCAGCAGCTCCTTACGGGACAGGGATAATCGGGAGACCCAGTACTTC. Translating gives CASSSLRDRDNRETQYF.

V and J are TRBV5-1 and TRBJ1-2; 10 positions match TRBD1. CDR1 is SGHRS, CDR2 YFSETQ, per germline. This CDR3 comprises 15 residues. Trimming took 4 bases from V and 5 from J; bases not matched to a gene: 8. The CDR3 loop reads CASSETSDRGYGYTF. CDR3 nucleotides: TGCGCCAGCAGCGAGACCTCGGACAGGGGGTATGGCTACACCTTC.

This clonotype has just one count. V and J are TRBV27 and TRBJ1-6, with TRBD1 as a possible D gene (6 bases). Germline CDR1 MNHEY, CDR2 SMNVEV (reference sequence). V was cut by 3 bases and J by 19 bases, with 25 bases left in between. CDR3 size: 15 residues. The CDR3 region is CASSFDGQYNSPIHF. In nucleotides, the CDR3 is TGTGCCAGCAGTTTTGATGGACAGTATAATTCACCCATACACTTT.

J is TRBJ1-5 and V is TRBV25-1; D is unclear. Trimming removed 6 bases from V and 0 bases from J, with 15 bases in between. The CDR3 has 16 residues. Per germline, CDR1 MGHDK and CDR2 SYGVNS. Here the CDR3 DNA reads TGTGCCAGCAGCGACCCTGACGGTAATAGCAATCAGCCCCAGCATTTT. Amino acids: CASSDPDGNSNQPQHF.

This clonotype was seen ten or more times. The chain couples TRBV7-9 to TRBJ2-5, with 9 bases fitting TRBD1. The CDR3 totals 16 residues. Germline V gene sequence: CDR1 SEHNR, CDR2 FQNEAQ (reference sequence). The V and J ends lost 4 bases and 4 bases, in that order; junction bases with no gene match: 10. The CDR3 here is CASSSLGTGSGETQYF. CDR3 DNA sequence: TGTGCCAGCAGCTCCCTCGGGACAGGGTCTGGAGAGACCCAGTACTTC.

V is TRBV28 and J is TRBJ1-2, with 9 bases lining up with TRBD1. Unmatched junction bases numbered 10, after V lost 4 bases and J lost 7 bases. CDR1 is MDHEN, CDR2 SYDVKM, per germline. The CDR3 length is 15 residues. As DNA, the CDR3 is TGTGCCAGCAGTTCTAATTCCGGGACAGGGTTTGGCTACACCTTC. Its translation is CASSSNSGTGFGYTF.

The CDR3 spells CATSSQIDHNEQFF. Written as DNA, the CDR3 is TGTGCCACCAGTTCTCAAATCGATCACAATGAGCAGTTCTTC. The chain joins TRBV24-1 to TRBJ2-1; D not resolved. With 6 bases removed from V and 5 bases from J, the gap between germline ends came to 13 bases. The CDR3 has 14 amino acids. The germline CDR1 and CDR2 sequences are KGHDR and SFDVKD.

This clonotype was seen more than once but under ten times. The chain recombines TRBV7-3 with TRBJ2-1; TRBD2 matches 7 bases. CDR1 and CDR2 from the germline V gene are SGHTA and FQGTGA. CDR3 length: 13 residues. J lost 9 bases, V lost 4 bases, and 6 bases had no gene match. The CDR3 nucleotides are TGTGCCAGCAGCTCCCCCGGGGAGGGTGAGCAGTTCTTC. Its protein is CASSSPGEGEQFF.

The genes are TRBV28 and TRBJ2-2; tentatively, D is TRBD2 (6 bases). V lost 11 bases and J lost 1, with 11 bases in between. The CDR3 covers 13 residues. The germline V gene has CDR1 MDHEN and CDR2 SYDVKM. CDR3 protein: CALRRGNTGELFF. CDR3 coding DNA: TGTGCCCTACGGAGGGGGAACACCGGGGAGCTGTTTTTT.

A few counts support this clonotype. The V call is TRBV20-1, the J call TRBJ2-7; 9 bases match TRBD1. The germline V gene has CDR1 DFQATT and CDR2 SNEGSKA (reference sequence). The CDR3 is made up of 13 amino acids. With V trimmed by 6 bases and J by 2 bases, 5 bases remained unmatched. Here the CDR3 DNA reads TGCAGTGCCTCTGGACAGGGGCCCTACGAGCAGTACTTC. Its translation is CSASGQGPYEQYF.

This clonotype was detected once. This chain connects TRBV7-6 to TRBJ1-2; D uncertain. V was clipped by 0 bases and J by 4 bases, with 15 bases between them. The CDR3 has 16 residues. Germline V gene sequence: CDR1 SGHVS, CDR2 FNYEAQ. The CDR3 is CASSLAGDSAAYGYTF. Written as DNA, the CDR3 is TGTGCCAGCAGCTTAGCGGGAGACTCGGCAGCCTATGGCTACACCTTC.

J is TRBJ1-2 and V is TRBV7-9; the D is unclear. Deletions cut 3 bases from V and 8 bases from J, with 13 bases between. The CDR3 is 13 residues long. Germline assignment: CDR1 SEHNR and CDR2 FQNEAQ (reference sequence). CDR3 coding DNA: TGTGCCAGCAGCTTTGGGCCCGCCGGGGGCTACACCTTC. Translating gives CASSFGPAGGYTF.

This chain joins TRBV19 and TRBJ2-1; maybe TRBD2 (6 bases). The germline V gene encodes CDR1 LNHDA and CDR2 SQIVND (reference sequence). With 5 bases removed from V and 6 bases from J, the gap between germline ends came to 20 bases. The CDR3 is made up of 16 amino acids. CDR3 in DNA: TGTGCCAGTAGTTTGCAGGGACTCACAGACCTCAATGAGCAGTTCTTC. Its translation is CASSLQGLTDLNEQFF.

In DNA form, the CDR3 reads TGTGCCTGGAGTACCGGAGGGGGGATGCAGCCCCAGCATTTT. It yields the protein CAWSTGGGMQPQHF. The rearrangement links TRBV30 to TRBJ1-5; D is possibly TRBD1 (6 bases). Germline V gives CDR1 GTSNPN, CDR2 SVGIG (reference sequence). The V and J ends lost 2 bases and 7 bases respectively, with 15 bases between them. The CDR3 runs 14 residues.

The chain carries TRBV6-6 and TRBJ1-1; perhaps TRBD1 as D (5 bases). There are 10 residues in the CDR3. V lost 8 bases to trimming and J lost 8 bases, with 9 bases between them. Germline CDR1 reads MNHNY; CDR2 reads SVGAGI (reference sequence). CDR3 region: CASLQGEAFF. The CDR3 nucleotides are TGTGCCAGCTTGCAGGGAGAAGCTTTCTTT.

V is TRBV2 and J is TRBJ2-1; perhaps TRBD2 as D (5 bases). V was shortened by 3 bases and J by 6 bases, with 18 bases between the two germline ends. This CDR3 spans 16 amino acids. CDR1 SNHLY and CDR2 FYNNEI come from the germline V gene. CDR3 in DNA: TGTGCCAGCAGTGACGGCAAGAAGCGGAACCTCAATGAGCAGTTCTTC. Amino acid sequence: CASSDGKKRNLNEQFF.

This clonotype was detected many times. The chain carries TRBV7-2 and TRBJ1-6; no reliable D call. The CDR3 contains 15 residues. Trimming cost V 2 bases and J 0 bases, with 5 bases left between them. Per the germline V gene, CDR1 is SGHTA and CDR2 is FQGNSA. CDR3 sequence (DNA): TGTGCCAGCAGCTTAAAGAGCTCCTATAATTCACCCCTCCACTTT. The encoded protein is CASSLKSSYNSPLHF.

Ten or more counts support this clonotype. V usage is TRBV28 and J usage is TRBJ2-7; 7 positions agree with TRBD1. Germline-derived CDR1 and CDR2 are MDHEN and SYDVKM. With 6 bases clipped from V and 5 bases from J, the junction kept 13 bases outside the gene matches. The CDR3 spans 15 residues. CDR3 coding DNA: TGTGCCAGCAGCCTCAACCCCAGGGGGTCAGACGAGCAGTACTTC. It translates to CASSLNPRGSDEQYF.

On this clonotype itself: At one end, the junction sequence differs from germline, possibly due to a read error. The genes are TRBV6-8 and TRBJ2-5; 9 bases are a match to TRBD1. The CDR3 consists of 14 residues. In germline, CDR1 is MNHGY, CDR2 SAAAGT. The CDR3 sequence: CARRVGQGRETQYF. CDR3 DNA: TGTGCCCGCAGGGTTGGACAGGGGAGGGAGACCCAGTACTTC.

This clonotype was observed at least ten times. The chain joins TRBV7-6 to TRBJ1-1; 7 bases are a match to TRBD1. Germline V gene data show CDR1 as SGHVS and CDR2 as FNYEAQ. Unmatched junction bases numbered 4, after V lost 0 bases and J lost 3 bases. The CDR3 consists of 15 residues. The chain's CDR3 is CASSLAPQGDTEAFF. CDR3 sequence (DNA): TGTGCCAGCAGCTTAGCCCCCCAGGGGGACACTGAAGCTTTCTTT.

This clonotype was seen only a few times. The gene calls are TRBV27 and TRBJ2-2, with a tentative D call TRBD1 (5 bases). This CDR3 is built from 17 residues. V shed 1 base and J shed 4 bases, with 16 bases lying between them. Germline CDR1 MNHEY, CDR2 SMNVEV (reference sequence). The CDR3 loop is CASSLWGSAIGTGELFF. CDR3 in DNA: TGTGCCAGCAGTTTATGGGGCAGTGCGATAGGCACCGGGGAGCTGTTTTTT.

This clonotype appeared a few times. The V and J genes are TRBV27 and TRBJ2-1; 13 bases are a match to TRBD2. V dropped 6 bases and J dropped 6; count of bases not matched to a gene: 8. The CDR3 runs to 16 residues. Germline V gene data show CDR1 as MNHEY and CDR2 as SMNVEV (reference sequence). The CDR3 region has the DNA TGTGCCAGCAGCCGTTCACTAGCGGGAGGGCCCAATGAGCAGTTCTTC. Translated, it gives CASSRSLAGGPNEQFF.

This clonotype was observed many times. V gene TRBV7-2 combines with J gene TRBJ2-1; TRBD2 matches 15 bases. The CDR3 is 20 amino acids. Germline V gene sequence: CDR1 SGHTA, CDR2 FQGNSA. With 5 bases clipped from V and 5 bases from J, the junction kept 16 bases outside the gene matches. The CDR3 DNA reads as TGTGCCAGCAGCCGATGGACTAGCGGGAGGGCCGGTGGGGGTCACAATGAGCAGTTCTTC. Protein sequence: CASSRWTSGRAGGGHNEQFF.

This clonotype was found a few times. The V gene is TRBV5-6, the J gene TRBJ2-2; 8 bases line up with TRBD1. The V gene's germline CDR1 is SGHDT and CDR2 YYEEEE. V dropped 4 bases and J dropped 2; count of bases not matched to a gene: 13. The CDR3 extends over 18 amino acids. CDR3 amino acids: CASSAWTGRGGNTGELFF. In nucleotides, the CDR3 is TGTGCCAGCAGCGCCTGGACAGGGCGAGGGGGTAACACCGGGGAGCTGTTTTTT.

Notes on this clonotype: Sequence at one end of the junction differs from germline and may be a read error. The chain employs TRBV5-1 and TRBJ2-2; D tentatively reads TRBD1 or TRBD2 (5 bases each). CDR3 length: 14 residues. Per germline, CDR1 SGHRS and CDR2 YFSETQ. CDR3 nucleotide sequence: TGCGCCAGCAGCCCCGAGGGGAACACCGTGGAGCTGTTTTTT. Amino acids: CASSPEGNTVELFF.

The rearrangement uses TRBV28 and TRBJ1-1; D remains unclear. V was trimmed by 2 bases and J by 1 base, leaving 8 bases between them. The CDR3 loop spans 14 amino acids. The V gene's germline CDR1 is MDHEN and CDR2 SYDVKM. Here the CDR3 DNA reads TGTGCCAGCAGTTTACAGGCCCCGAACACTGAAGCTTTCTTT. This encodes CASSLQAPNTEAFF.